Listed below are T cell receptor beta chains from one sample, sequenced in a study of cytomegalovirus exposure and HLA in healthy donors. The method was immunoSEQ multiplex PCR; TCRdb's version includes in-frame clones alone and lacks a portion of them. The sample yields more than 100,000 clones, just under 80% seen once. Sequencing was performed on PBMCs. Receptors originate from a woman under 30 in good health and CMV-seronegative. The CDR3 runs from the conserved cysteine through the conserved F or W. D genes are given only for firm matches. Size values are once, few and many counts, or a class for expanded clones, and some rows have none.

clone_size j_call d_call v_call cdr3_nt cdr3_aa
NA TRBJ2-4 NA TRBV4-2 TGTGCCAGCAGCCAAGATCCACAGGGTCAATGGAACATTCAGTACTTC CASSQDPQGQWNIQYF
few TRBJ2-7 TRBD2 TRBV6-5 TGTGCCAGCAGTTCACCGGGACTAGCGGGAAACTACGAGCAGTACTTC CASSSPGLAGNYEQYF
NA TRBJ1-1 TRBD1 TRBV30 TGTGCCTGGAGTTTACAGGGGGCGGACACTGAAGCTTTCTTT CAWSLQGADTEAFF
few TRBJ2-7 TRBD2 TRBV5-6 TGTGCCAGCAGCTTGGCCCGGACTAGCGGTACCTACGAGCAGTACTTC CASSLARTSGTYEQYF
NA TRBJ2-1 TRBD1 TRBV19 TGTGCCAGTAGTACTATTGAAGGACAGGGGAAAGGGGAGCAGTTCTTC CASSTIEGQGKGEQFF
NA TRBJ1-5 TRBD1 TRBV30 TGTGCCTGGAGAGACAGGGGCAATCAGCCCCAGCATTTT CAWRDRGNQPQHF
NA TRBJ2-7 NA TRBV6-5 TGTGCCAGCAGTTACTCGTTACAGAGCTCCTACGAGCAGTACTTC CASSYSLQSSYEQYF
NA TRBJ2-1 NA TRBV5-1 TGCGCCAGCAGCTTCCGACAGGTTTCTGCCTACAATGAGCAGTTCTTC CASSFRQVSAYNEQFF
few TRBJ2-3 TRBD2 TRBV7-9 TGTGCCAGCAGCTGGGGAGGACTAGCGGGAGAGTTGGATACGCAGTATTTT CASSWGGLAGELDTQYF
NA TRBJ1-2 TRBD1 TRBV27 TGTGCCAGCGCTGTGGGACAGGGGAATTATGGCTACACCTTC CASAVGQGNYGYTF